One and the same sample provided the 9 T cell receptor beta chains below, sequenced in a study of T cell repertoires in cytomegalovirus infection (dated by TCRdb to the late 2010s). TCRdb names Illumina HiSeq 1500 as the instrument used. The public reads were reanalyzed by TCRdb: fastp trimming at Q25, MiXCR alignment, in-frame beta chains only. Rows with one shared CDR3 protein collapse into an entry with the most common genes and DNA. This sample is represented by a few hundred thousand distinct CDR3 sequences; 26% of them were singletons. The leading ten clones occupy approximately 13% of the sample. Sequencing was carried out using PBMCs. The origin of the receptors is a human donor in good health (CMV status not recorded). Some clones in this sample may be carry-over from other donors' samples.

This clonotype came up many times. The CDR3 region is CASSRNRNGEKLFF. The CDR3 bases are TGTGCCAGCAGCCGAAACCGTAACGGGGAAAAACTGTTTTTT. The V gene is TRBV7-2, the J gene TRBJ1-4; no reliable D call. The CDR3 length is 14 residues. V dropped 5 bases and J dropped 8 bases, with 15 bases sitting between them. Germline CDR1 SGHTA, CDR2 FQGNSA.

The CDR3 region has the DNA TGTGCCAGCAGAGACGACATTGGGTCTGGAAACACCATATATTTT. Its protein product is CASRDDIGSGNTIYF. This chain links TRBV28 with TRBJ1-3; D unclear. CDR1 MDHEN and CDR2 SYDVKM come from the germline V gene. Trimming stripped 6 bases from V and 1 base from J, with 13 bases between. This CDR3 contains 15 residues.

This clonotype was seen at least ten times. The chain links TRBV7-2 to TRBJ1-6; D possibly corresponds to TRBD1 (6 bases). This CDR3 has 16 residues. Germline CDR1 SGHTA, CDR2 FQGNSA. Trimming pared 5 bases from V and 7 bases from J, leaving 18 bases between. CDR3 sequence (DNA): TGTGCCAGCAGCCCCCCCCTCGGACAGCTAAATTCACCCCTCCACTTT. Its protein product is CASSPPLGQLNSPLHF.

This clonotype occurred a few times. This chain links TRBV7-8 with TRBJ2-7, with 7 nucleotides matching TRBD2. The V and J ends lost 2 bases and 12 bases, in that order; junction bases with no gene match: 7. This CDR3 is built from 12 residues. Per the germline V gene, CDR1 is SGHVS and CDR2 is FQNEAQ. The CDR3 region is CASSLSPLAVYV. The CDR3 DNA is TGTGCCAGCAGCTTATCGCCCCTAGCGGTGTACGTC.

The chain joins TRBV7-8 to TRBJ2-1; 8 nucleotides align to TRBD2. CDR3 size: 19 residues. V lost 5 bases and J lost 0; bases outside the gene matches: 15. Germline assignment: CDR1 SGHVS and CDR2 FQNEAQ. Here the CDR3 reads CASSPHSPGLGSSYNEQFF. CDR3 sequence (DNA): TGTGCCAGCAGCCCCCATTCCCCGGGACTAGGGAGCTCCTACAATGAGCAGTTCTTC. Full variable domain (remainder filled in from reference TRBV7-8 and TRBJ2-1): GAGVSQSPRYKVAKRGQDVALRCDPISGHVSLFWYQQALGQGPEFLTYFQNEAQLDKSGLPSDRFFAERPEGSVSTLKIQRTQQEDSAVYLCASSPHSPGLGSSYNEQFFGPGTRLTVL.

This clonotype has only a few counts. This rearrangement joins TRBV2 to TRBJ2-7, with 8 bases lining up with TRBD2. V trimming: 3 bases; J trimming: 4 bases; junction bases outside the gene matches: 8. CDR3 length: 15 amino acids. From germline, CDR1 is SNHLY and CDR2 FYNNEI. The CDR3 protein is CASSEDGTRRYEQYF. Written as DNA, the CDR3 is TGTGCCAGCAGTGAGGACGGGACTAGGAGGTACGAGCAGTACTTC.

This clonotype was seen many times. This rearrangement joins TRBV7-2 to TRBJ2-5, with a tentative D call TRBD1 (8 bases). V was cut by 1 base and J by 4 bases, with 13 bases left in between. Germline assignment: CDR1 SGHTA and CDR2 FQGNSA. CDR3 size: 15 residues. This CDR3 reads CASSLGHRGGETQYF. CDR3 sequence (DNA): TGTGCCAGCAGCTTAGGGCACAGGGGGGGAGAGACCCAGTACTTC.

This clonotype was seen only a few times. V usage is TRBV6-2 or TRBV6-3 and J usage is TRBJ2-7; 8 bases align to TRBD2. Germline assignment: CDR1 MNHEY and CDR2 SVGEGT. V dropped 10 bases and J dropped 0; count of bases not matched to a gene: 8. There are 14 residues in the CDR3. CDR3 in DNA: TGTGCCACCCAGCGGACTAGCATCTCCTACGAGCAGTACGTC. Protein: CATQRTSISYEQYV.

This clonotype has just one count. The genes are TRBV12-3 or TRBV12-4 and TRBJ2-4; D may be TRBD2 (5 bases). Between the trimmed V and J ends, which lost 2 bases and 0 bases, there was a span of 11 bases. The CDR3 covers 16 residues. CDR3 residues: CASSLSGNLAKNIQYF. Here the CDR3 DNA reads TGTGCCAGCAGTTTATCCGGGAACCTAGCCAAAAACATTCAGTACTTC.